This T cell receptor (beta chain) was found in a study of early T cells in non-severe SARS-CoV-2 infection. Background on the study: Sequencing targeted bulk RNA from unsorted whole blood, leaving chains unpaired.

Researchers attached unique molecular identifiers to individual cDNA molecules. TCRdb reprocessed the 5' RACE reads via MiXCR and lists one record per CDR3 protein. The sample has some 96,000 distinct CDR3 sequences, approximately 10% seen once. The CDR3 is 14 residues long. In germline, CDR1 is MNHNY, CDR2 SVGAGI (reference sequence). V was clipped by 1 base and J by 4 bases, with 10 bases between them. The specimen comprised whole blood, sampled at baseline. The sequence was collected from an adult who was a healthcare worker with PCR-confirmed SARS-CoV-2 infection or an uninfected control (not recorded which). The chain joins TRBV6-6 to TRBJ1-1; tentatively, D is TRBD1 (5 bases). DNA for the CDR3: TGTGCCAGCAGTTACTATCAGGGTGGCACTGAAGCTTTCTTT. Translation: CASSYYQGGTEAFF.